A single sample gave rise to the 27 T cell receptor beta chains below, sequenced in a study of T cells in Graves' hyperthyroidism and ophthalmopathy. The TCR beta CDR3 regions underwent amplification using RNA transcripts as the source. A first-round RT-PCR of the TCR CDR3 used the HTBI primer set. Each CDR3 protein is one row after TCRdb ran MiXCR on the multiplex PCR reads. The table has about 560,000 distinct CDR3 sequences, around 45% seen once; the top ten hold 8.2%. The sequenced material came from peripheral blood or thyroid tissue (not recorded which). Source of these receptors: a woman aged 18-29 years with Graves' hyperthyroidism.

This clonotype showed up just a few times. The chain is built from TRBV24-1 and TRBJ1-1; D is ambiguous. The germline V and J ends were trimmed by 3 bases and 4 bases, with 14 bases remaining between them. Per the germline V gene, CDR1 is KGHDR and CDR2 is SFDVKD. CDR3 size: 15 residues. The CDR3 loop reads CATSDPGNVVTEAFF. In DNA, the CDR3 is TGTGCCACCAGTGATCCGGGGAACGTAGTCACTGAAGCTTTCTTT.

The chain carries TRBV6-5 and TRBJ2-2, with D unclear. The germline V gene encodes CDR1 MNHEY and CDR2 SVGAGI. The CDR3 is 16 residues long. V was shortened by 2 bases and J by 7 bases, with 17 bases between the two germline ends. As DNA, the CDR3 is TGTGCCAGCAGTTACCCCGCCGGGTGGGTTGGCGGGGAGCTGTTTTTT. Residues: CASSYPAGWVGGELFF.

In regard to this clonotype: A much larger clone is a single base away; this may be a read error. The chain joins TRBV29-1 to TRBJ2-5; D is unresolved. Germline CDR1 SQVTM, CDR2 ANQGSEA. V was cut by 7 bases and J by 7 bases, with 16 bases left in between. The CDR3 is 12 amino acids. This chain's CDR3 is CSAGREPGTQYF. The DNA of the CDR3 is TGCAGCGCTGGGCGAGAGCCAGGGACCCAGTACTTC.

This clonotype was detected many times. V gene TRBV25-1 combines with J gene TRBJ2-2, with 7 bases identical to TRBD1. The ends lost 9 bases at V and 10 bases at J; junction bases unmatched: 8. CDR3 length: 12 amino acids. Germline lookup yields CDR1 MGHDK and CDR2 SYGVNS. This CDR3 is CARTDRVEELFF. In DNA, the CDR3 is TGTGCCAGAACCGACAGGGTTGAGGAGCTGTTTTTT.

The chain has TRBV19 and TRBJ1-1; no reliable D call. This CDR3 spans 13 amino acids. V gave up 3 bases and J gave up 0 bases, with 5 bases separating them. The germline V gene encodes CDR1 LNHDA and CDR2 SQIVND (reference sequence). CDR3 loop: CASSMSVNTEAFF. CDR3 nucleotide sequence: TGTGCCAGTAGTATGTCGGTGAACACTGAAGCTTTCTTT.

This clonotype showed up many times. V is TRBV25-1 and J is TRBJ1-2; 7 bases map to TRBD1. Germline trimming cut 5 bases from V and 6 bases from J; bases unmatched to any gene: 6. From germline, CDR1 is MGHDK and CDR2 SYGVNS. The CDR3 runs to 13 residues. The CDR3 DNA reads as TGTGCCAGCAGTTCCGACAGGGTGGATGGCTACACCTTC. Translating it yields CASSSDRVDGYTF.

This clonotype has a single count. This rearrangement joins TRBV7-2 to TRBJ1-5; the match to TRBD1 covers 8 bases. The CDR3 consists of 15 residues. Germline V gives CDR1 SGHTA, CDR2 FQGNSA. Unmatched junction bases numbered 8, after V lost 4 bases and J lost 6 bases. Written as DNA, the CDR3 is TGTGCCAGCAGCTCAGGGGGCCTCGGCATTCAGCCCCAGCATTTT. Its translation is CASSSGGLGIQPQHF.

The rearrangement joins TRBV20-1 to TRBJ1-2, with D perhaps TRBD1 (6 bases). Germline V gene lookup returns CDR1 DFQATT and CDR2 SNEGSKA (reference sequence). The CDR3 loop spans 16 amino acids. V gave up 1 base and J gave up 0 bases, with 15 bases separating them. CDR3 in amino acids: CSARAQRQDTNYGYTF. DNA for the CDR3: TGCAGTGCTAGAGCACAGCGACAGGATACTAACTATGGCTACACCTTC.

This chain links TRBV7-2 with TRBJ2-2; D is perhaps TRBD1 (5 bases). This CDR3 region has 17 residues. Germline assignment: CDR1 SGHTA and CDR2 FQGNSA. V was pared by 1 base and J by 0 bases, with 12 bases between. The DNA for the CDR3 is TGTGCCAGCAGCTTAGATAGACAGTTCGCGAACACCGGGGAGCTGTTTTTT. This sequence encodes CASSLDRQFANTGELFF.

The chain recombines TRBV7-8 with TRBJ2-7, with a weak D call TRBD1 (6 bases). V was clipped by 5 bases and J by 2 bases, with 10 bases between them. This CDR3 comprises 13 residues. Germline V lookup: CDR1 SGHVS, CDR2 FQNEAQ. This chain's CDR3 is CASSTRDTYEQYF. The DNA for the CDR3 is TGTGCCAGCAGCACCCGGGACACCTACGAGCAGTACTTC.

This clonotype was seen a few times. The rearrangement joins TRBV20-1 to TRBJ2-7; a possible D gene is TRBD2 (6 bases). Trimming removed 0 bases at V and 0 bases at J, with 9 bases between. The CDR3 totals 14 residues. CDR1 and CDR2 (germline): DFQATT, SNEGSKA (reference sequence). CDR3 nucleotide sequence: TGCAGTGCTAGAGACGGAGGGAGCTCCTACGAGCAGTACTTC. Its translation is CSARDGGSSYEQYF.

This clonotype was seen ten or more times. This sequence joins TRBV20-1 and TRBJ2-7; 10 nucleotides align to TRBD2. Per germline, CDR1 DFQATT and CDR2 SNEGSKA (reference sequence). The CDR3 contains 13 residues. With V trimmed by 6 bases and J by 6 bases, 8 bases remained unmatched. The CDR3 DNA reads TGCAGTGCCGAAGTTGCTAGCGGGAGCGAGCAGTACTTC. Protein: CSAEVASGSEQYF.

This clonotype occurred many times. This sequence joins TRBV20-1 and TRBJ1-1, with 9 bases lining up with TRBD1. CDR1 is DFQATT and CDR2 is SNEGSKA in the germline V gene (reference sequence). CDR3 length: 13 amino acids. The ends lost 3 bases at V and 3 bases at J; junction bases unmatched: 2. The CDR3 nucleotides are TGCAGTGCTAGGAGGACAGGGGACACTGAAGCTTTCTTT. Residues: CSARRTGDTEAFF.

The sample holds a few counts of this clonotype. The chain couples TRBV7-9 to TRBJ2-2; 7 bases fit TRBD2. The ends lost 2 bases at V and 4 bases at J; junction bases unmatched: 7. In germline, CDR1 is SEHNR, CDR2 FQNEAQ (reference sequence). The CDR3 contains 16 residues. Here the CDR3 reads CASSLLAGVSTGELFF. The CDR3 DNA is TGTGCCAGCAGCTTATTAGCGGGCGTTTCCACCGGGGAGCTGTTTTTT.

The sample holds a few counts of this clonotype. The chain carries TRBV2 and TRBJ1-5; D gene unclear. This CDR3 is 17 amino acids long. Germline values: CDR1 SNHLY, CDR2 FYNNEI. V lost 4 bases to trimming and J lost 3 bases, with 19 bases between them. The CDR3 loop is CASSGPTERDFNQPQHF. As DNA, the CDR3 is TGTGCCAGCAGTGGTCCGACCGAGAGAGATTTCAATCAGCCCCAGCATTTT.

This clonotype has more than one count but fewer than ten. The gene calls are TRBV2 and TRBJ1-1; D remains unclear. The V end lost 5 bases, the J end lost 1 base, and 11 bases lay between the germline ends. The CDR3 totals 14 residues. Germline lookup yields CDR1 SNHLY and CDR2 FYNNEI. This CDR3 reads CASSFWQTNTEAFF. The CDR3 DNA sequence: TGTGCCAGCAGTTTTTGGCAGACGAACACTGAAGCTTTCTTT.

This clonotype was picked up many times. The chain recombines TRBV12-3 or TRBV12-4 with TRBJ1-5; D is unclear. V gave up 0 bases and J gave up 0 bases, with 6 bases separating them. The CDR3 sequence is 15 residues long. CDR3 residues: CASSLAGYSNQPQHF. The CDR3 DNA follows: TGTGCCAGCAGTTTAGCAGGGTATAGCAATCAGCCCCAGCATTTT.

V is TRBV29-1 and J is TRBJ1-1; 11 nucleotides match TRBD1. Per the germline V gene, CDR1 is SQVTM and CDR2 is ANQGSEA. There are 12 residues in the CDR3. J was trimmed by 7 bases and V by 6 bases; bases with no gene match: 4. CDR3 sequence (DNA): TGCAGCGTAAGGGACAGGGGGAATGAAGCTTTCTTT. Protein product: CSVRDRGNEAFF.

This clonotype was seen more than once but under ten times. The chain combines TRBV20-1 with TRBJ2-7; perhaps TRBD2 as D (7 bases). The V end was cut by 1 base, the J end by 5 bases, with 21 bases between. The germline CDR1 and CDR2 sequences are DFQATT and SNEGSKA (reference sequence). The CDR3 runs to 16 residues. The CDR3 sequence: CSARGGTGTGRHEQYF. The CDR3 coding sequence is TGCAGTGCTAGAGGCGGAACAGGGACCGGGAGGCACGAGCAGTACTTC.

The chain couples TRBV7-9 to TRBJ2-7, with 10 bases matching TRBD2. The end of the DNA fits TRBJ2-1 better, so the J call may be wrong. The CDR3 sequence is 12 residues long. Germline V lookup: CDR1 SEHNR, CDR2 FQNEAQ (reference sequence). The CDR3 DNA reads TGTGCCGGATCACTAGCGGGGAATGAGCAGTTCTTC. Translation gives CAGSLAGNEQFF.

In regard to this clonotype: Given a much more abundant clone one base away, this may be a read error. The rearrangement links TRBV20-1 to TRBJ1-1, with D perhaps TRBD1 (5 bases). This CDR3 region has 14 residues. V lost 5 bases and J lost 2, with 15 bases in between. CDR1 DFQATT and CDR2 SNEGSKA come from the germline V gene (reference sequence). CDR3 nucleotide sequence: TGCAGTGCTTACTTTGGGGGAGGAAACACTGAAGCTTTCTTT. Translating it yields CSAYFGGGNTEAFF.

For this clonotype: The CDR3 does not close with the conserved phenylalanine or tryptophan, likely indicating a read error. CDR3 DNA sequence: TGTGCCAGCAGCTTAGGGGCGGAAACCTACGAGCAGTACCTC. It translates to CASSLGAETYEQYL. The chain joins TRBV7-2 to TRBJ2-7, with D uncertain. The V end was cut by 1 base, the J end by 2 bases, with 9 bases between. This CDR3 is built from 14 residues. Germline CDR1 reads SGHTA; CDR2 reads FQGNSA.

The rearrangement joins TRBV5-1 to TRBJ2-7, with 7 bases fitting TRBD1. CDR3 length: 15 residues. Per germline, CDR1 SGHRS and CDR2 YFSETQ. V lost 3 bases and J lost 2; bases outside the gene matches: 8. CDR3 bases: TGCGCCAGCAGCTCCTTGACAGGGACGGCCTACGAGCAGTACTTC. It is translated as CASSSLTGTAYEQYF.

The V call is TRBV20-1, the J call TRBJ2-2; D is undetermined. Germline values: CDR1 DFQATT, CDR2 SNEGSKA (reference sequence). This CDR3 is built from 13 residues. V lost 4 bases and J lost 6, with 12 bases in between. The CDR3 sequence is CSAKGIDAGELFF. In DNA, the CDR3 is TGCAGTGCTAAGGGTATTGATGCCGGGGAGCTGTTTTTT.

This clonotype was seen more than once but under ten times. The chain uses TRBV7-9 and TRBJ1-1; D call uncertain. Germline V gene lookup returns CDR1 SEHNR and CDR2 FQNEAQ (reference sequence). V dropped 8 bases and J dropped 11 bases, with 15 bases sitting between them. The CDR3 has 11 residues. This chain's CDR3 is CASGTTFGAFF. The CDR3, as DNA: TGTGCCAGCGGAACGACCTTTGGGGCTTTCTTT.

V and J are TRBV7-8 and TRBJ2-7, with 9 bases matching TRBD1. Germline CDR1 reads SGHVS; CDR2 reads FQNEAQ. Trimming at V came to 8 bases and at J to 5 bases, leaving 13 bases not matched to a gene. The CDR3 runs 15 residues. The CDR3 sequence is CASSPRTGGFDEQYF. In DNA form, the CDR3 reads TGTGCCAGCTCACCACGCACAGGGGGCTTCGACGAGCAGTACTTC.

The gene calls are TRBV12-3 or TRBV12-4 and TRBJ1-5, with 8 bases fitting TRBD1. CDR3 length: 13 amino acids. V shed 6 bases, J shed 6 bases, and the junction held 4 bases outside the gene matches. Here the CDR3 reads CASSQQGVQPQHF. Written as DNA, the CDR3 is TGTGCCAGCAGCCAACAGGGGGTTCAGCCCCAGCATTTT.